This T cell receptor (beta chain) came from a study of CD8 T cells in Susac syndrome (dated by TCRdb to the late 2010s). At the level of the whole study: Whether CD8+ T cell activation and differentiation in Susac syndrome was antigen driven was tested using repertoire sequencing. Broader findings and caveats from the paper: The study acknowledged that relatively few individuals were included in the TCR sequencing and HLA analysis.

A note on this clonotype: Its antigen is not yet known. The record has no base qualities; no much larger clone is one base away.

RNA was extracted using the RNeasy kit, and roughly 0.5 to 1 ug of the RNA was reverse transcribed with random hexamers. TCR beta CDR3 regions were amplified with the immunoSEQ multiplex PCR assay covering 54 Vbeta and 13 Jbeta segments. To correct PCR amplification bias, a synthetic template baseline was used for both primer optimization and computational correction. Processing in the source paper ran as follows. Reads were annotated to V, D and J genes according to IMGT and were analyzed with immunoSEQ Analyzer, with only productive sequences retained. Clonality was calculated as one minus the Shannon entropy normalized by log2 of the number of productive unique sequences. For each patient and control, public and private clones were evaluated within the 100 most prevalent clones. Susac-specific clones were defined as absent from healthy and MS cohorts, roughly 1,100 published viral clones and other ImmuneACCESS disease sequences. TCRdb itself trimmed the public reads at Q25 with fastp, ran MiXCR and retained productive beta chains. Each CDR3 protein gets just one entry, which takes the most common genes and DNA from the rows behind it. The V and J calls and clone size come from TCRdb's table, not from the authors' own analysis. Within this sample are more than 55,000 distinct CDR3 sequences, with nearly 96% of them counted one time only. The top ten clones comprise 0.11% of the sample.

Peripheral blood CD8+ and CD4+ T cells from healthy donors, Susac syndrome patients and multiple sclerosis patients were profiled using high-throughput TCR beta sequencing. Treatment-naive patients with stable or active relapsing-remitting disease fulfilling revised McDonald criteria were used as multiple sclerosis controls. Bulk CD8+ and CD4+ T cells were purified by magnetic negative isolation, whereas CD8+ TEMRA cells were enriched by FACS. Blood was collected in EDTA tubes and processed within 24 hours, with PBMCs isolated through density gradient centrifugation. PBMCs destined for TCR sequencing were cryopreserved in liquid nitrogen and later thawed in a 37 °C water bath. Purity of sorted or isolated CD4+, CD8+ and CD8+ TEMRA cells was at least 90%. Sequencing was performed on CD4+ T cells from PBMCs. The clonotype comes from a human donor with multiple sclerosis.

The nucleotide sequence is given as TGTGCCAGCAGCTCTTGGGGGGGGTTCTCTGAGACCCAGTACTTC. Its protein reads: CASSSWGGFSETQYF. Recombination connected TRBV7-2 to TRBJ2-5; the central 7 bases match TRBD2. The CDR3 has 15 amino acids, counting the end cysteine and phenylalanine. Solely the CDR3 DNA is kept, with 45 bases framed from the first base. V trim: 4 bases; J trim: 5 bases; unmatched bases: 10. Sequences SGHTA (CDR1) and FQGNSA (CDR2) are obtained from the germline V gene. This CDR3, with the reference TRBV7-2 and TRBJ2-5 proteins standing in past its ends, gives the full variable domain GAGVSQSPSNKVTEKGKDVELRCDPISGHTALYWYRQSLGQGLEFLIYFQGNSAPDKSGLPSDRFSAERTGGSVSTLTIQRTQQEDSAVYLCASSSWGGFSETQYFGPGTRLLVL.